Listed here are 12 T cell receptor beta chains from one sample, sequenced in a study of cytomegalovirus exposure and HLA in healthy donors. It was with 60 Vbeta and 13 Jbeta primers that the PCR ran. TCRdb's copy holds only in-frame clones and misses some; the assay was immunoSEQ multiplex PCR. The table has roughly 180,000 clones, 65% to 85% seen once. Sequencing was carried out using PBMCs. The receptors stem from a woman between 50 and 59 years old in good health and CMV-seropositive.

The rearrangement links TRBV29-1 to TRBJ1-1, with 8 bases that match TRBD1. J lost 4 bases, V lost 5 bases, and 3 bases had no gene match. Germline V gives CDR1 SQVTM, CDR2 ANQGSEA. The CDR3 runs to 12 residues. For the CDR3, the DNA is TGCAGCGTTTGGACAGGGATCACTGAAGCTTTCTTT. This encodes CSVWTGITEAFF.

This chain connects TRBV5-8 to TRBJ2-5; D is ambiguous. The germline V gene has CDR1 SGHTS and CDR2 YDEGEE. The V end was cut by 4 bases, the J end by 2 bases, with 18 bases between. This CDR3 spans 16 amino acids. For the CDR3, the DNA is TGTGCCAGCAGCCCTGAGTTTGGTCCCGGGCAAGAGACCCAGTACTTC. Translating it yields CASSPEFGPGQETQYF.

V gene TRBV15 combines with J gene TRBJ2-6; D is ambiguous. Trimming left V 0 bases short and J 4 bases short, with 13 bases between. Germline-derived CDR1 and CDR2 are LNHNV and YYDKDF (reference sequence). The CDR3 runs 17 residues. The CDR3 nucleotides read TGTGCCACCAGCAGAGAGGCCCCAGGATCCGGGGCCAACGTCCTGACTTTC. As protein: CATSREAPGSGANVLTF.

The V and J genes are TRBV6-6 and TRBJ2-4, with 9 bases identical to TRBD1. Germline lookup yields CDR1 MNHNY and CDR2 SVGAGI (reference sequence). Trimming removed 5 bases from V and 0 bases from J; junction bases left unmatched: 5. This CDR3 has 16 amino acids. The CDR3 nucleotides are TGTGCCAGCAGTACAGGGGGCGGGGTAGCCAAAAACATTCAGTACTTC. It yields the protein CASSTGGGVAKNIQYF.

CDR3: CASRPSGGPYEQYF. CDR3 DNA: TGTGCCAGCAGACCTAGCGGGGGGCCGTACGAGCAGTACTTC. This chain joins TRBV7-2 and TRBJ2-7, with 11 nucleotides matching TRBD2. The CDR3 is 14 residues long. Trimming removed 6 bases from V and 4 bases from J; junction bases left unmatched: 5. Per germline, CDR1 SGHTA and CDR2 FQGNSA.

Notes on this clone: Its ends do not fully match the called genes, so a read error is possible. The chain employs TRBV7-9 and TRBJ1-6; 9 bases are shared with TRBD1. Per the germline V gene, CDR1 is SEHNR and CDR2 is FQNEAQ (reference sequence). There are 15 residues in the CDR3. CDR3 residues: CSSSFGDRENSPLHF. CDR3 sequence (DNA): TGTTCCAGCAGCTTTGGGGACAGGGAGAATTCACCCCTCCACTTT.

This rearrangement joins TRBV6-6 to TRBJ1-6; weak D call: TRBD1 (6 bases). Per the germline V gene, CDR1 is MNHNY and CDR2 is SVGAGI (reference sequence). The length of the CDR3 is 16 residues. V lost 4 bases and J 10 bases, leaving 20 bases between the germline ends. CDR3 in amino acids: CASSSLSAGEGSPLHF. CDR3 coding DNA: TGTGCCAGCAGTTCCCTTTCCGCAGGGGAAGGATCACCCCTCCACTTT.

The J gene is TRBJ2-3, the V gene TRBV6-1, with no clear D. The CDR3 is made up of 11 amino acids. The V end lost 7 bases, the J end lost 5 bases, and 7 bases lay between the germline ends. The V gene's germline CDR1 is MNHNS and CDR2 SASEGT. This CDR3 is CASISGDTQYF. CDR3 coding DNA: TGTGCCAGCATTTCAGGAGATACGCAGTATTTT.

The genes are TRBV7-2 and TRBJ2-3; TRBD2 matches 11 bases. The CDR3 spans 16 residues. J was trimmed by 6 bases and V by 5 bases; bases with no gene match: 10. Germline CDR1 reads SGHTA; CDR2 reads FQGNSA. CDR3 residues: CASSGPGLAVSDTQYF. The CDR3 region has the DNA TGTGCCAGCAGCGGGCCGGGACTAGCGGTTTCTGATACGCAGTATTTT.

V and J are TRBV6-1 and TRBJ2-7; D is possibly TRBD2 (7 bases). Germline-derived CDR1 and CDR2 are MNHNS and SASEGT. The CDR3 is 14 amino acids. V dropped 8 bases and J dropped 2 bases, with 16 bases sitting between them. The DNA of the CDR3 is TGTGCCAGCGCGTGGTCGGGGGGCCCCTACGAGCAGTACTTC. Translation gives CASAWSGGPYEQYF.

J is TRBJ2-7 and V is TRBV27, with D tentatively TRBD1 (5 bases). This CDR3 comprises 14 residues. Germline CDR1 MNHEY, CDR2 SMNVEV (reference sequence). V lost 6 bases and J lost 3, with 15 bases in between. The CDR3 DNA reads TGTGCCAGCAGCCGCCGAATGGGGCACTACGAGCAGTACTTC. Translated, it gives CASSRRMGHYEQYF.

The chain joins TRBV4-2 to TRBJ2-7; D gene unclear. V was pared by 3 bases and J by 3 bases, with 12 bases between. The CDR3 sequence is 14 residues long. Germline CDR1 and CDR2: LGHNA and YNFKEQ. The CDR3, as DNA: TGTGCCAGCAGCCAGTACGAACGAGGCTACGAGCAGTACTTC. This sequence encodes CASSQYERGYEQYF.